This TCR beta chain was documented in a study of technical replicates of blood from a few donors (dated by TCRdb to about 2017). As to this clone: No cognate antigen has been identified for it. No much larger clone exists at a distance of one base, and base qualities are not known.

The method was the immunoSEQ multiplex PCR assay. The immuneACCESS repertoire file appears here via TCRdb, limited to in-frame rearrangements. These files lack a portion of the clones; in checked studies, under half of the deficit traces to unresolved V genes, and the cause of the others is not known. The sample includes roughly 79,000 clones, with 75% to 85% observed a single time. Clones ranked in the top ten supply 3.5% to 4% of the sample. V loses 0 bases at its end and J loses 5 bases; junction bases beyond the gene matches: 7. From cysteine to phenylalanine, the CDR3 is 16 amino acids long. Only CDR3 DNA remains: 48 bases, in frame from the first base. From a lookup of the germline V gene, CDR1 and CDR2 are SGDLS and YYNGEE.

This TCR came from a human donor in good health. Some clones in this sample may be carry-over from other donors' samples. This receptor chain uses TRBV9 and TRBJ1-5, and 8 junction bases match TRBD1. Sequenced: PBMCs. Here the CDR3 is given as CASSVGDRGIDQPQHF. Here is the DNA: TGTGCCAGCAGCGTAGGTGACAGGGGAATCGATCAGCCCCAGCATTTT.